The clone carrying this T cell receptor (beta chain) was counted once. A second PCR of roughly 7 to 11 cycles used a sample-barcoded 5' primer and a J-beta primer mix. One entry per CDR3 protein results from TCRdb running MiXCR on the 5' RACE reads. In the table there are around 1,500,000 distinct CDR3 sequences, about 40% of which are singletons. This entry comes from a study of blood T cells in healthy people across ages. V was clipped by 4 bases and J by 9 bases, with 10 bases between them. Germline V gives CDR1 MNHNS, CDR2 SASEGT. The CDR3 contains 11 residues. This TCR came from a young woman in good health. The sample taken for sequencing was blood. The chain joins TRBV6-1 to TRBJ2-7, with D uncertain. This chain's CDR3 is CASSVIDGQYF. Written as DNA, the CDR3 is TGTGCCAGCAGTGTTATAGATGGGCAGTACTTC.